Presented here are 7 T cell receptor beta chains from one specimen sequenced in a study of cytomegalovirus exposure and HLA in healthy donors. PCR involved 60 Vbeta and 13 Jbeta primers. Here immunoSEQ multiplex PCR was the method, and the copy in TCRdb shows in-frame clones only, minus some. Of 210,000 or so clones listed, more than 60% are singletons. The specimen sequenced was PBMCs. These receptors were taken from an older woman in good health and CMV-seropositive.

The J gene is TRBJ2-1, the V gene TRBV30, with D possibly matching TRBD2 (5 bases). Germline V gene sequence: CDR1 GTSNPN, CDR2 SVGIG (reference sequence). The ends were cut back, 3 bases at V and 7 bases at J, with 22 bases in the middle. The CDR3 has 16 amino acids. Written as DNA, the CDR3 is TGTGCCTGGAGCGCGTTTCCGAGACTTAGCGTGAATGAGCAGTTCTTC. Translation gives CAWSAFPRLSVNEQFF.

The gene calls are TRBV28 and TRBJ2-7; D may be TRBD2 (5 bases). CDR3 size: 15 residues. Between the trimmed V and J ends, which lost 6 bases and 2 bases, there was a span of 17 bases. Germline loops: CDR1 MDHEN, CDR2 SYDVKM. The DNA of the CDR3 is TGTGCCAGCAGCCCCCCCCAGCGGTGGGCCTACGAGCAGTACTTC. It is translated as CASSPPQRWAYEQYF.

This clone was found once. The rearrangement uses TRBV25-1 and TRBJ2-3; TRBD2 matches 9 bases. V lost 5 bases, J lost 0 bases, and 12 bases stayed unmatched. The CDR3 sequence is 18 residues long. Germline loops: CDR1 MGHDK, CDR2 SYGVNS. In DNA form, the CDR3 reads TGTGCCAGCAGTCGAGCTGCGGGGGGGCCGGGGAGCACAGATACGCAGTATTTT. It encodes CASSRAAGGPGSTDTQYF.

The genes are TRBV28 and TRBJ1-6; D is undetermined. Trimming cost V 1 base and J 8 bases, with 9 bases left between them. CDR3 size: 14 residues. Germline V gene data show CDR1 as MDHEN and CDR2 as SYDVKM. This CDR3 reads CASSLSSDYSPLHF. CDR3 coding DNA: TGTGCCAGCAGTTTATCGTCAGATTATTCACCCCTCCACTTT.

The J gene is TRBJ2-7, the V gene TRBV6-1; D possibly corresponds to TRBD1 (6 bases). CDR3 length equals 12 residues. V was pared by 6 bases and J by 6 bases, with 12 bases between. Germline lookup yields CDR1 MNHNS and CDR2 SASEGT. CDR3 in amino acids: CASSLRGSEQYF. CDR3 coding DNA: TGTGCCAGCAGCCTCAGGGGTAGCGAGCAGTACTTC.

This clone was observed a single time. CDR3 DNA: TGCGCCAGCAGCTTGGCCGAGCGGGGGCCCTACGAGCAGTACTTC. It translates to CASSLAERGPYEQYF. This chain links TRBV5-1 with TRBJ2-7; TRBD2 matches 8 bases. The V segment lost 0 bases and the J segment 2 bases; nucleotides outside the gene matches: 4. The CDR3 is made up of 15 amino acids. Germline V gene lookup returns CDR1 SGHRS and CDR2 YFSETQ.

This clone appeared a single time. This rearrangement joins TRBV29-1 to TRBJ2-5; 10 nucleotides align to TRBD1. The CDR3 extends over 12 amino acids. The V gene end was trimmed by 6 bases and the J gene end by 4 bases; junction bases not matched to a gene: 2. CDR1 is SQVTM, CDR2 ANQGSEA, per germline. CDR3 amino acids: CSVGTGAETQYF. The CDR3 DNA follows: TGCAGCGTCGGGACAGGGGCAGAGACCCAGTACTTC.